What follows describes a single TCR beta chain. Antigen unknown. Sequence at one end of the junction differs from germline and may be a read error. This sample is part of a study of tumor and adjacent non-tumor tissue in lung cancer. A modified ARM-PCR protocol with three rounds of nested PCR amplified TCRbeta. TCRdb itself ran the multiplex PCR reads through MiXCR, one entry per CDR3 protein. This table has around 80,000 distinct CDR3 sequences, around 80% appearing once. The CDR3 is made up of 15 amino acids. CDR1 and CDR2 (germline): MNHEY, SVGEGT. Study-wide results and caveats: Compared with tumor, normal lung showed significantly lower TCR diversity. Tumor TCR diversity, when higher, was linked to shorter survival.

The template was RNA from unsorted bulk tissue. The normal lung tissue was taken more than 3 cm from the tumor edge. The chain couples TRBV6-2 or TRBV6-3 to TRBJ1-1; D is possibly TRBD1 (6 bases). Material: distant non-tumor lung tissue. The receptor was isolated from a man between 65 and 85 years old with non-small cell lung cancer. The CDR3 protein is CASRHFEGQRREVFF. CDR3 bases: TGTGCCAGCCGACATTTTGAGGGACAAAGAAGAGAAGTTTTCTTT.